This TCR beta chain was sequenced in a study of Ad26.COV2.S vaccination and SARS-CoV-2 variants. In the study overall: The study gave Ad26.COV2.S intramuscularly, once or twice 56 days apart.

The treatment was: roughly 18 received Ad26.COV2.S at low or high dose, single or two shots; several received placebo; per-sample allocation not given. Sampling took place 63 days after the first vaccine or placebo injection. An Ad26 vector expressing Wuhan-strain SARS-CoV-2 spike constituted the vaccine. The germline V gene encodes CDR1 MNHNY and CDR2 SVGAGI (reference sequence). The CDR3 is 15 residues long. Trimming cost V 6 bases and J 2 bases; bases outside gene matches: 8. Assay: immunoSEQ multiplex PCR; the TCRdb copy retains only in-frame clones and omits some. The profile covers about 680,000 clones, with around 90% appearing a single time and about 1.5% taken by the ten largest.

The receptor comes from a person between 18 and 65 years old who received the Ad26.COV2.S COVID-19 vaccine or a placebo. The sample in question was peripheral blood, obtained in a trial of Ad26.COV2.S vaccine versus placebo. This sequence joins TRBV6-6 and TRBJ2-5, with 8 nucleotides matching TRBD1. CDR3 region: CASRPPGQGQETQYF. For the CDR3, the DNA is TGTGCCAGCAGGCCCCCAGGACAGGGACAAGAGACCCAGTACTTC.